The 18 T cell receptor beta chains below were found in one sample sequenced in a study of blood T cell repertoires in COVID-19. The assay was immunoSEQ multiplex PCR, and TCRdb's table has in-frame clones only and misses some. Among about 310,000 clones listed, approximately 90% were seen once. Sequences were obtained from PBMCs or T cells enriched from blood (not recorded which). Receptors were obtained from a woman aged 18-35 years who had recovered from COVID-19.

This rearrangement joins TRBV10-3 to TRBJ1-1; TRBD1 matches 7 bases. The CDR3 contains 14 residues. The V gene's germline CDR1 is ENHRY and CDR2 SYGVKD. Germline trimming cut 5 bases from V and 2 bases from J; bases unmatched to any gene: 5. In DNA form, the CDR3 reads TGTGCCATCAGTCCGGGACAGCTCAACACTGAAGCTTTCTTT. The encoded protein is CAISPGQLNTEAFF.

This chain links TRBV2 with TRBJ1-1, with D tentatively TRBD1 (6 bases). The CDR3 length is 17 residues. From germline, CDR1 is SNHLY and CDR2 FYNNEI. V gave up 4 bases and J gave up 0 bases, with 18 bases separating them. The CDR3 region has the DNA TGTGCCAGCAGTGGCGAAGGTGGACAGACCATGAACACTGAAGCTTTCTTT. Protein product: CASSGEGGQTMNTEAFF.

This clone was recorded only once. The rearrangement links TRBV6-5 to TRBJ1-2, with TRBD1 as a possible D gene (6 bases). This CDR3 has 16 amino acids. Trimming cost V 0 bases and J 7 bases, with 18 bases left between them. Germline V lookup: CDR1 MNHEY, CDR2 SVGAGI. The CDR3 protein is CASSYSTWDNQLGYTF. For the CDR3, the DNA is TGTGCCAGCAGTTACTCGACCTGGGACAATCAACTTGGCTACACCTTC.

This chain links TRBV2 with TRBJ1-5, with D unclear. CDR3 length: 15 residues. V lost 0 bases, J lost 1 base, and 7 bases lay in between. Germline V gives CDR1 SNHLY, CDR2 FYNNEI. The CDR3 DNA reads TGTGCCAGCAGTGAAGCTCGACTGAGCAATCAGCCCCAGCATTTT. Its translation is CASSEARLSNQPQHF.

This clone was observed a few times. The CDR3 loop is CASSVDFSSDSPLHF. The CDR3 coding sequence is TGTGCCAGCAGCGTAGATTTCTCGTCCGATTCACCCCTCCACTTT. The chain carries TRBV9 and TRBJ1-6; D gene ambiguous. V lost 0 bases to trimming and J lost 8 bases, with 12 bases between them. The CDR3 is 15 amino acids. CDR1 and CDR2 (germline): SGDLS, YYNGEE.

This clone was seen just once. The V and J genes are TRBV2 and TRBJ1-2; 8 bases match TRBD1. V was clipped by 0 bases and J by 4 bases; unmatched bases: 4. The germline CDR1 and CDR2 sequences are SNHLY and FYNNEI. CDR3 length equals 15 residues. CDR3 nucleotide sequence: TGTGCCAGCAGTGAAGCGAGGACAGGGATCTATGGCTACACCTTC. This codes for CASSEARTGIYGYTF.

The J gene is TRBJ2-5, the V gene TRBV12-3 or TRBV12-4; possibly TRBD2 for D (5 bases). This CDR3 is 13 amino acids long. Trimming took 2 bases from V and 7 from J, leaving 11 bases between them. CDR3 sequence (DNA): TGTGCCAGCAGTTTATCCGGAGGTTTGACCCAGTACTTC. This gives the protein CASSLSGGLTQYF.

The J gene is TRBJ2-1, the V gene TRBV7-2, with 7 bases lining up with TRBD1. V lost 6 bases to trimming and J lost 3 bases; unmatched junction nucleotides: 8. The CDR3 has 15 amino acids. From germline, CDR1 is SGHTA and CDR2 FQGNSA. CDR3 sequence reads: CASRPTGTDYNEQFF. The DNA of the CDR3 is TGTGCCAGCAGACCTACCGGGACAGACTACAATGAGCAGTTCTTC.

CDR3 DNA: TGCAGCGTCCGGTCCCGGGACAGGGGAGGCGGCTACACCTTC. Its translation: CSVRSRDRGGGYTF. This chain links TRBV29-1 with TRBJ1-2; TRBD1 matches at 10 bases. V dropped 6 bases and J dropped 8; count of bases not matched to a gene: 12. CDR3 size: 14 residues. Germline CDR1 is SQVTM and CDR2 is ANQGSEA.

J is TRBJ1-1 and V is TRBV12-3 or TRBV12-4; 10 nucleotides line up with TRBD1. The CDR3 has 13 residues. The ends lost 5 bases at V and 10 bases at J; junction bases unmatched: 7. The CDR3 region is CASSLGQGVLAFF. The CDR3 nucleotides read TGTGCCAGCAGTCTAGGACAGGGGGTTCTAGCTTTCTTT.

In its sample, this clone was seen once. This chain uses TRBV14 with TRBJ2-6; D perhaps matches TRBD2 (6 bases). The CDR3 runs to 18 residues. Germline CDR1 reads SGHDN; CDR2 reads FVKESK. Between the trimmed V and J ends, which lost 4 bases and 0 bases, there was a span of 16 bases. CDR3 region: CASSPYSSENSGANVLTF. Written as DNA, the CDR3 is TGTGCCAGCAGCCCCTACTCTAGCGAGAACTCTGGGGCCAACGTCCTGACTTTC.

The chain employs TRBV19 and TRBJ1-2; 9 nucleotides agree with TRBD1. The trim removed 6 bases at V and 5 bases at J, leaving 4 bases unmatched. Germline loops: CDR1 LNHDA, CDR2 SQIVND (reference sequence). The CDR3 is made up of 13 amino acids. CDR3 sequence: CASSRDREYGYTF. The CDR3 DNA reads as TGTGCCAGTAGCCGGGACAGGGAGTATGGCTACACCTTC.

The rearrangement uses TRBV12-5 and TRBJ2-1; TRBD1 matches at 8 bases. The trim removed 5 bases at V and 4 bases at J, leaving 7 bases unmatched. The length of the CDR3 is 15 residues. Germline CDR1 is LGHNT and CDR2 is FRNRAP. CDR3 region: CASGLQQGDYNEQFF. CDR3 nucleotides: TGTGCTAGTGGTCTACAACAGGGGGATTACAATGAGCAGTTCTTC.

The chain carries TRBV4-2 and TRBJ2-7, with TRBD2 matching 7 bases. This CDR3 region has 16 residues. V was clipped by 3 bases and J by 4 bases; unmatched bases: 12. Germline V gene data show CDR1 as LGHNA and CDR2 as YNFKEQ. CDR3 sequence (DNA): TGTGCCAGCAGCCAGAGTTTGGCTAGCGGTAGATACGAGCAGTACTTC. Encoded protein: CASSQSLASGRYEQYF.

The rearrangement uses TRBV30 and TRBJ2-7, with TRBD2 matching over 8 bases. The V and J ends lost 6 bases and 4 bases, in that order; junction bases with no gene match: 8. CDR3 length: 13 amino acids. Germline assignment: CDR1 GTSNPN and CDR2 SVGIG (reference sequence). CDR3 nucleotide sequence: TGTGCCTGCCCGAGCGGGAGATCTTACGAGCAGTACTTC. This encodes CACPSGRSYEQYF.

The chain uses TRBV25-1 and TRBJ1-6, with D perhaps TRBD1 (6 bases). The CDR3 sequence is 13 residues long. V lost 3 bases and J 10 bases, leaving 10 bases between the germline ends. CDR1 MGHDK and CDR2 SYGVNS come from the germline V gene. CDR3 sequence (DNA): TGTGCCAGCAGTGACAGGGGATGGTCACCCCTCCACTTT. This codes for CASSDRGWSPLHF. Based on the CDR3 plus reference TRBV25-1 and TRBJ1-6, the full variable domain is EADIYQTPRYLVIGTGKKITLECSQTMGHDKMYWYQQDPGMELHLIHYSYGVNSTEKGDLSSESTVSRIRTEHFPLTLESARPSHTSQYLCASSDRGWSPLHFGNGTRLTVT.

This clone was picked up a small number of times. The chain joins TRBV6-5 to TRBJ2-1; D remains ambiguous. Per the germline V gene, CDR1 is MNHEY and CDR2 is SVGAGI. Between the trimmed V and J ends, which lost 2 bases and 7 bases, there was a span of 15 bases. The CDR3 is 15 amino acids. CDR3: CASSYQPNSVNEQFF. The CDR3 DNA reads TGTGCCAGCAGTTACCAACCGAATTCAGTTAATGAGCAGTTCTTC.

This chain uses TRBV12-3 or TRBV12-4 with TRBJ1-1; D is possibly TRBD1 (5 bases). CDR3 size: 13 residues. With 7 bases removed from V and 0 bases from J, the gap between germline ends came to 9 bases. The DNA of the CDR3 is TGTGCCAGCAATAAGGACATGAACACTGAAGCTTTCTTT. The encoded protein is CASNKDMNTEAFF.